The 5 T cell receptor beta chains below all came from one sample that was sequenced in a study of radiotherapy plus CTLA-4 blockade in lung cancer. Some clones are missing from TCRdb's copy, which holds only in-frame ones; the method was immunoSEQ multiplex PCR. The table includes about 120,000 clones, about 83% detected once. Sequenced material: peripheral blood, taken from a patient treated with radiotherapy plus ipilimumab. These receptor sequences come from a human donor with non-small cell lung cancer who had a partial response to radiotherapy plus ipilimumab.

This clone was detected only a few times. This sequence joins TRBV7-9 and TRBJ1-3; unclear D gene. Trimming pared 5 bases from V and 8 bases from J, leaving 16 bases between. Per germline, CDR1 SEHNR and CDR2 FQNEAQ (reference sequence). The CDR3 consists of 14 residues. CDR3 sequence (DNA): TGTGCCAGCAGCGCCGCCCCAGGCGGGGACACCATATATTTT. This encodes CASSAAPGGDTIYF.

The rearrangement links TRBV19 to TRBJ2-4, with D tentatively TRBD1 (6 bases). The germline gives CDR1 LNHDA, CDR2 SQIVND (reference sequence). Deletions cut 3 bases from V and 6 bases from J, with 9 bases between. The CDR3 is made up of 13 amino acids. The CDR3 bases are TGTGCCAGTAGTATCCGGGACACAAACATTCAGTACTTC. Its translation: CASSIRDTNIQYF.

The V gene is TRBV6-5, the J gene TRBJ1-2; D perhaps matches TRBD1 (6 bases). The CDR3 extends over 14 amino acids. The V gene's germline CDR1 is MNHEY and CDR2 SVGAGI. V lost 6 bases and J 8 bases, leaving 19 bases between the germline ends. CDR3 residues: CASSQSITGKGYTF. The CDR3 nucleotides read TGTGCCAGCAGCCAATCTATAACAGGGAAAGGCTACACCTTC.

V gene TRBV6-5 combines with J gene TRBJ1-2; 7 positions match TRBD1. Germline loops: CDR1 MNHEY, CDR2 SVGAGI. The CDR3 contains 15 residues. J gave up 2 bases and V 6 bases, and 9 bases lay outside the gene matches. CDR3 sequence (DNA): TGTGCCAGCAGCCGCGCGGGACAGTGGAACTATGGCTACACCTTC. This sequence encodes CASSRAGQWNYGYTF.

The chain links TRBV5-6 to TRBJ2-5, with D hard to call. This CDR3 comprises 14 residues. V lost 0 bases and J 5 bases, leaving 11 bases between the germline ends. The germline V gene has CDR1 SGHDT and CDR2 YYEEEE. The CDR3 DNA follows: TGTGCCAGCAGCTTGGGGGCCAGTGGGGAGACCCAGTACTTC. This gives the protein CASSLGASGETQYF.